This entry features one T cell receptor beta chain sequence. Its cognate antigen is unknown. The germline V and J ends were trimmed by 1 base and 0 bases, with 9 bases remaining between them. This CDR3 is 15 amino acids long. The V gene's germline CDR1 is MDHEN and CDR2 SYDVKM. The analysis combined second doses at about 4 or about 12 weeks. The method was immunoSEQ multiplex PCR; TCRdb's version includes in-frame clones alone and lacks a portion of them. Among about 120,000 clones listed, roughly 87% were seen once. The data derive from a study of T cell responses to AZD1222 COVID-19 vaccine. Points from the study as a whole: Unmutated regions of variants are reportedly targeted by nearly half of spike-specific TCRs. No day 14 peak samples; only post-peak repertoires were characterized. Only a handful of AZD1222 recipients, several in all, had baseline seropositivity.

The receptor's source is an adult who received the AZD1222 COVID-19 vaccine. The chain uses TRBV28 and TRBJ1-2; D ambiguous. Sequenced material: peripheral blood, taken 28 days after the second AZD1222 dose. CDR3 sequence: CASSLYRSSNYGYTF. CDR3 DNA: TGTGCCAGCAGTTTATACCGGTCCTCTAACTATGGCTACACCTTC.